This record looks at one TCR beta chain sequence and its context. Its target is unknown. A read error may account for a junction end that differs from germline. The sample belongs to a study of Graves' ophthalmopathy and Graves' hyperthyroidism. At the level of the study: Being free of ophthalmopathy for 18 months of follow-up defined stable hyperthyroidism.

RNA served as the template for amplifying TCR beta CDR3 regions. First-round RT-PCR with HTBI primers preceded a second-round multiplex PCR. MiXCR, run by TCRdb on the multiplex PCR reads, gives a single entry per CDR3 protein. The sample yields about 1.1 million distinct CDR3 sequences, about 38% seen once. The length of the CDR3 is 18 residues. Germline CDR1 is ENHRY and CDR2 is SYGVKD. Reliance was placed on clinical symptoms, serum thyroxine, TRAb, thyroid ultrasound and orbital computed tomography for diagnosis. Study outcomes and limitations: The model predicted ophthalmopathy progression with 65% to 71% sensitivity and around 72% specificity.

V is TRBV10-3 and J is TRBJ2-5, with 8 positions matching TRBD2. The source material was peripheral blood or thyroid tissue (not recorded which). The source is an adult man with Graves' hyperthyroidism. The CDR3 sequence: CASSYGWRMSGSKETQYF. The DNA for the CDR3 is TGTGCCAGCAGTTACGGTTGGCGAATGAGCGGGAGTAAAGAGACCCAGTACTTC.